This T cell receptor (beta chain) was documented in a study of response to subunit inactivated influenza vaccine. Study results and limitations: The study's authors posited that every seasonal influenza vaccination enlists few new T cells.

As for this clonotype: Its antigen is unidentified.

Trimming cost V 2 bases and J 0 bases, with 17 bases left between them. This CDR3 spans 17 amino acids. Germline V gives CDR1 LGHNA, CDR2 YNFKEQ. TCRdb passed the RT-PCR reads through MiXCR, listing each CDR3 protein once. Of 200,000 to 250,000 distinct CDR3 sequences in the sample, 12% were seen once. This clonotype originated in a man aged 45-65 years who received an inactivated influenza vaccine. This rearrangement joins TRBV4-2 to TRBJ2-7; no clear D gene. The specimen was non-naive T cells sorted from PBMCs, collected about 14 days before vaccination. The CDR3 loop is CASSQTQSSFSSYEQYF. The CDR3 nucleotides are TGTGCCAGCAGCCAAACCCAGTCGTCTTTCAGCTCCTACGAGCAGTACTTC.